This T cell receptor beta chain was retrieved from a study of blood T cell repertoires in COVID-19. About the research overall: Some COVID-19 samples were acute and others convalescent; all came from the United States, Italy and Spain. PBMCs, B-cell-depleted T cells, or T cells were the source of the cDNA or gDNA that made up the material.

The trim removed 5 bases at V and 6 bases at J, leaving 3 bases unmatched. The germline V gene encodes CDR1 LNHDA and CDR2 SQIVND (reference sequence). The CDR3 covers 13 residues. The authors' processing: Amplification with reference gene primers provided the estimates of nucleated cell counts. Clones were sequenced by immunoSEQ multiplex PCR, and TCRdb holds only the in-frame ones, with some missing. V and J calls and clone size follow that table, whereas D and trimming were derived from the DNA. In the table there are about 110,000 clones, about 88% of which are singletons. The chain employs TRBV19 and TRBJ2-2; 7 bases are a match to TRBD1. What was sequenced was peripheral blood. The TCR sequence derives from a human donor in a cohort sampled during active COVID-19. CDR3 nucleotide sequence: TGTGCCAGTAGTGTGACAGGGCCCGGGGAGCTGTTTTTT. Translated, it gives CASSVTGPGELFF.